This is a list of T cell receptor beta chains from one sample in a study of CD8 T cells in Susac syndrome. Each CDR3 protein gets one entry after TCRdb re-called the immunoSEQ multiplex PCR reads with MiXCR. The sample holds some 260,000 distinct CDR3 sequences, approximately 85% seen once. Sequencing used CD8+ T cells from PBMCs. The source is a human donor with multiple sclerosis. Each CDR3 is given without its conserved first and last residue.

v_gene | CDR3aa
TRBV5-1 | ASRRPGQGYEQY
TRBV5-1 | ASSFGEKRRYQETQY
TRBV19 | ASSIDLEANAAF
TRBV3-1 | ASSRPIAGANVLT
TRBV7-6 | ASSLRPWHLKF
TRBV7-8 | ASGEEAGEETQY
TRBV2 | ASSPSEGDWADYEQY
TRBV27 | ASRHLENEKLF
TRBV20-1 | SARDHVSGLRLSYEQY
TRBV5-4 | ASSHGRDHGYT
TRBV28 | ASSSPGQLNYNEQF
TRBV7-3 | ASSPSPLVAVEQY
TRBV20-1 | SARDLEEAGAYEQY
TRBV28 | ASSFWTGLHLEQY
TRBV5-1 | ASRERSSYNEQF
TRBV7-2 | ASSFGLAISGEQF
TRBV30 | AWRGWTRLENYGYT
TRBV30 | AWSTPAYEQY
TRBV7-9 | ASSLGTGNEKLF
TRBV28 | ASSLTLMGEQF
TRBV6-1 | ASRPRKGQVNTEAF
TRBV5-4 | ASSLAGRGLEKLF
TRBV27 | ASSGSTAFYEQY
TRBV6-5 | ASSYPMGGSGNTIY
TRBV27 | ASSLNGPPGQPQH
TRBV11-1 | ASSLANLAGNNEQF
TRBV7-3 | ASSLGTCLVCNQPQH
TRBV24-1 | ATSDFLSGSSYNEQF
TRBV28 | ASSLSGADQY
TRBV12-3/TRBV12-4 | ASSPLKIATGNEQF
TRBV13 | ASSPGLGRPSNTGELF
TRBV6-1 | ASSELVGADSYNEQF
TRBV28 | ASSSPLAGVGNEQF
TRBV15 | ATSRVGDTDTQY
TRBV5-6 | ASSLGPTVGTEAF
TRBV11-2 | ASSLGVRGTGELF
TRBV9 | ASSVGQDPYEQY
TRBV12-3/TRBV12-4 | ASSQADRGLANTEAF
TRBV13 | ASSGGIASTDTQY
TRBV18 | ASSPPVAKNIQY
TRBV20-1 | SAREGPGGGYEQY
TRBV5-6 | ASSLGHPNEQY
TRBV27 | ASSFGGRAEAF
TRBV29-1 | SVEAPTGYEQH
TRBV28 | ASRRRELAWYNEQF
TRBV4-1 | ASSAQNREQF
TRBV9 | ASSEQGKGTEAF
TRBV5-1 | ASSLAEIDEQY
TRBV12-3/TRBV12-4 | ASSPFGELF
TRBV29-1 | SVPLRDRSNQPQH
TRBV4-1 | ASSQERAGGPNNEQF
TRBV7-9 | ASSSTSGRNTGELF
TRBV4-2 | ASSFGTSNYEQY
TRBV28 | ASSWGAGGADTQY
TRBV2 | ASSEWALDSGNTIY